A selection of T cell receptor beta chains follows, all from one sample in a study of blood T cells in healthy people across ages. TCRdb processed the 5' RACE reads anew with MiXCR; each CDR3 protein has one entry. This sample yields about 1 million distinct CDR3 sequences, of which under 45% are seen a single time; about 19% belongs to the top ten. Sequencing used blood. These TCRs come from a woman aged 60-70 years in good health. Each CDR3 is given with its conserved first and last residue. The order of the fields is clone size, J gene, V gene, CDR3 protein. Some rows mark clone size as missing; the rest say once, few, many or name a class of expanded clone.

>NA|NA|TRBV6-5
CASSDPTSGTPYEQYF
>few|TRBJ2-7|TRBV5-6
CASSYRQGQNYEQYF
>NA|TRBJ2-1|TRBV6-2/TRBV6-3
CASSYSVAGGYYKEQFF
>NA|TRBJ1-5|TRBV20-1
CSARDLSSGQPQHF
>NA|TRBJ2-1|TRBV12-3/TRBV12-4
CACSFSSGSVDEQFF
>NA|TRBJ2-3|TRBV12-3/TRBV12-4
CASSATGRADTQYF
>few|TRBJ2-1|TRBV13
CASSPGLRYNEQFF
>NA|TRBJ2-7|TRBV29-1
CSVWTSSSYEQYF
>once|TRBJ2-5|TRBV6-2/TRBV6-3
CASSYSSGLSQEAQYF
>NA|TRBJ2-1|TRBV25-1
CASKGVPSGFSSYNEQFF
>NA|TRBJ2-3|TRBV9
CASSVGASGNTDTQYF
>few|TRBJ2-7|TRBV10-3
CAIEDRTSYEQYF
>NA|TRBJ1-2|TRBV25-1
CASSGRTTGTLYGYTF
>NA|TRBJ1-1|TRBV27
CASSIMTGTDGTEAFF
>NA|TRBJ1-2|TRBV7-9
CASSPEGGPPYGYTF
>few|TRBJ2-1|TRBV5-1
CASSFSSGRLGGEQFF
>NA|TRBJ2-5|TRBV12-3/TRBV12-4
CASSPGGAIQETQYF
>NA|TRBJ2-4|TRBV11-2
CASRNRAVLNKDNEQYF
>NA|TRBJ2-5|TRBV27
CASSRTSGKSNEQYF
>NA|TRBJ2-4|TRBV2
CASSEPGHHNAKNIQYF
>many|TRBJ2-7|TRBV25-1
CASSEWYEQYF
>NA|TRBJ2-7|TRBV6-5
CASSPPGQIYEQYF